These T cell receptor beta chains were read from a single sample in a study of OX40 agonist ivuxolimab in advanced cancers. The protocol was immunoSEQ multiplex PCR, while the TCRdb copy is restricted to in-frame clones and leaves out a portion. The sample comprises some 76,000 clones, 92% of which are singletons, and under 10% rests with the top ten. Source: CD4+ or CD8+ T cells sorted from blood, taken in a trial of the OX40 agonist ivuxolimab. The receptors here all came from an adult with an advanced solid tumor such as melanoma, head and neck, liver or kidney cancer. CDR3s include the opening cysteine and the closing phenylalanine or tryptophan. Clone size is not always given. Where it is, it says once, few, many or a class for expanded clones.

clone_size v_call cdr3_aa
- TRBV11-2 CASSLGDGSSYNEQFF
- TRBV9 CASSVVDSNYGYTF
- TRBV15 CATTAGGDEKLFF
- TRBV7-7 CASSPRQGPSYEQYF
- TRBV2 CASSDTRSGANVLTF
once TRBV2 CASSGLAGGPTYSSAADTQYF
- TRBV12-5 CASGLPGQRFNYGYTF
- TRBV6-6 CASSYIQADGEAFF
- TRBV25-1 CASRQNTEAFF
- TRBV13 CASSPFGGAAYEQYF
- TRBV11-3 CASSPGTGGSADTQYF
- TRBV11-2 CASSLPGINEKLFF
- TRBV7-6 CASSLWGQGVRANVLTF
- TRBV13 CASSPGLAAYYNEQFF
- TRBV27 CASGGGRGSYEQYF
- TRBV30 CAWSVSGPKYEQYF
- TRBV7-2 CASSLGEPPDYTF
- TRBV4-3 CASSQVWNQPQHF
few TRBV4-3 CASSQELVGGQGYTF
- TRBV11-2 CASSLVVGSGSEQFF
- TRBV9 CASSVGGDSSYNEQFF
- TRBV4-2 CASSPTLAGGGDTQYF
- TRBV7-8 CASSLASSYEQYF
- TRBV7-6 CASSDSNQPQHF
- TRBV6-1 CASSDDRFLGYGYTF
- TRBV4-1 CASSRGTSGEAEAFF
- TRBV27 CASSPDPGRGETQYF
once TRBV11-2 CASSLGFQDLSYEQYF
- TRBV7-2 CASSLLLAGGPYNEQFF
- TRBV7-2 CASSSQGIRSQPQHF
- TRBV14 CASSLRLSTDTQYF
- TRBV6-5 CASKARGQDEQYF
- TRBV2 CASRPGGETEAFF
- TRBV7-4 CARGPGGRHTDTQYF
- TRBV6-5 CASSYSHPTYEQYF
- TRBV11-2 CASSRAGGYEAFF
- TRBV18 CASSPLGQGAGETQYF
- TRBV29-1 CSVRDRLNTIYF
- TRBV19 CASSIESAGGVDYGYTF
- TRBV6-1 CASFRGASGNTIYF
- TRBV7-2 CASSLTSGGPYEQYF
few TRBV27 CASSPLGTVNGYTF
- TRBV4-1 CASSQDRTTSTEAFF
- TRBV2 CASSEALDGSGGYEQYF
- TRBV7-3 CASSQSGGRETQYF
- TRBV7-6 CASSLGADSYSGNTIYF
- TRBV5-6 CASSLGWVMNTEAFF
- TRBV5-4 CASSSDRAGEQYF
- TRBV7-6 CASSSQGGYEQYF
once TRBV19 CASSIFTGTYNEQFF
- TRBV7-3 CASSILAGETYEQYF
- TRBV7-3 CASSPVVGSTDTQYF
- TRBV27 CASSLSQGTNYGYTF
once TRBV30 CAWLETRPFF